The 24 T cell receptor beta chains presented below share a single source sample, sequenced in a study of human T cells and chemical hapten exposure. TCRdb re-called the RACE reads through MiXCR, storing one row per CDR3 protein. The sample lists 95,000 to 130,000 distinct CDR3 sequences, about 12% occurring once. Time point here: patch test 1, 2 weeks after DPC sensitization. Noted treatment: therapeutic diphenylcyclopropenone sensitization with weekly scalp DPC. The sequencing used whole blood, collected in connection with sensitization to the hapten diphenylcyclopropenone (DPC). Receptor source: a woman in her forties or fifties with alopecia areata. Some clones in this sample may be carry-over from other donors' samples.

The rearrangement uses TRBV3-1 and TRBJ1-1, with TRBD1 as a possible D gene (6 bases). Trimming took off 3 bases at V and 1 base at J, with 6 bases between the two ends. The germline CDR1 and CDR2 sequences are LGHDT and YNNKEL (reference sequence). The length of the CDR3 is 13 residues. CDR3 nucleotides: TGTGCCAGCAGCCAGGGGGCGAACACTGAAGCTTTCTTT. Its protein product is CASSQGANTEAFF.

This clonotype occurred many times. The rearrangement joins TRBV29-1 to TRBJ1-4; D might be TRBD1 (6 bases). Deletions cut 6 bases from V and 10 bases from J, with 18 bases between. Germline CDR1 reads SQVTM; CDR2 reads ANQGSEA. This CDR3 has 13 residues. DNA of the CDR3: TGCAGCGTCCGCGTCGTGGGGGCTGGAAAACTGTTTTTT. Translated: CSVRVVGAGKLFF.

This clonotype was observed many times. The chain joins TRBV20-1 to TRBJ1-3; 8 bases align to TRBD1. V dropped 6 bases and J dropped 2; count of bases not matched to a gene: 3. The CDR3 consists of 13 residues. Per germline, CDR1 DFQATT and CDR2 SNEGSKA (reference sequence). CDR3 in DNA: TGCAGTGCCGTCAGGGGGCCTGGAAACACCATATATTTT. It translates to CSAVRGPGNTIYF.

The gene calls are TRBV12-3 or TRBV12-4 and TRBJ2-3, with D tentatively TRBD1 (5 bases). CDR3 length: 14 amino acids. Trimming took 5 bases from V and 1 from J, leaving 10 bases between them. In DNA, the CDR3 is TGTGCCAGCAGTCGCAGGGTTGGCACAGATACGCAGTATTTT. Translation: CASSRRVGTDTQYF.

This clonotype occurred a few times. The CDR3 is CASSQHLGQNTEAFF. CDR3 nucleotide sequence: TGTGCCAGCAGCCAACACCTTGGACAGAACACTGAAGCTTTCTTT. The V gene is TRBV4-2, the J gene TRBJ1-1, with D tentatively TRBD1 (5 bases). V was trimmed by 2 bases and J by 1 base, leaving 11 bases between them. CDR3 size: 15 residues. Germline-derived CDR1 and CDR2 are LGHNA and YNFKEQ.

The chain has TRBV7-2 and TRBJ1-3, with D uncertain. The CDR3 has 13 residues. Germline assignment: CDR1 SGHTA and CDR2 FQGNSA. With 4 bases removed from V and 4 bases from J, the gap between germline ends came to 8 bases. The CDR3 is CASSSTDGNTIYF. The CDR3 region has the DNA TGTGCCAGCAGCTCCACGGACGGAAACACCATATATTTT.

This chain connects TRBV6-2 or TRBV6-3 to TRBJ2-3; D might be TRBD2 (5 bases). Germline CDR1 MNHEY, CDR2 SVGEGT. The CDR3 runs to 12 residues. V dropped 5 bases and J dropped 4 bases, with 7 bases sitting between them. The CDR3 DNA reads as TGTGCCAGCAGTCGGCGGGCAGATACGCAGTATTTT. Encoded protein: CASSRRADTQYF.

V and J are TRBV6-5 and TRBJ1-3; TRBD1 matches 7 bases. J lost 0 bases, V lost 4 bases, and 9 bases had no gene match. CDR1 is MNHEY, CDR2 SVGAGI, per germline. The CDR3 covers 17 residues. The CDR3 loop is CASSSYWDSFSGNTIYF. The CDR3 region has the DNA TGTGCCAGCAGTTCATACTGGGACAGCTTCTCTGGAAACACCATATATTTT.

The rearrangement joins TRBV29-1 to TRBJ1-5; D possibly corresponds to TRBD1 (5 bases). Trimming shortened V by 4 bases and J by 5 bases, and 12 bases separated the two germline ends. The CDR3 covers 13 residues. Germline lookup yields CDR1 SQVTM and CDR2 ANQGSEA. The CDR3 loop is CSVGRQSYQPQHF. The CDR3 coding sequence is TGCAGCGTTGGACGACAGTCCTATCAGCCCCAGCATTTT. The entire variable domain, with the rest obtained from reference TRBV29-1 and TRBJ1-5, is as follows: SAVISQKPSRDICQRGTSLTIQCQVDSQVTMMFWYRQQPGQSLTLIATANQGSEATYESGFVIDKFPISRPNLTFSTLTVSNMSPEDSSIYLCSVGRQSYQPQHFGDGTRLSIL.

The chain links TRBV7-2 to TRBJ2-7; TRBD1 is a possible D gene (5 bases). V was cut by 2 bases and J by 12 bases, with 17 bases left in between. The CDR3 is made up of 13 amino acids. Germline V gene data show CDR1 as SGHTA and CDR2 as FQGNSA. DNA of the CDR3: TGTGCCAGCAGCTTAACAGGATCTCTTCGCGGGTACTTC. It encodes CASSLTGSLRGYF.

This clonotype was seen ten or more times. The DNA for the CDR3 is TGCAGCGTTGGGGAGGGAACGAACACTGAAGCTTTCTTT. Its translation: CSVGEGTNTEAFF. The rearrangement links TRBV29-1 to TRBJ1-1; D is ambiguous. V lost 4 bases to trimming and J lost 1 base, with 10 bases between them. Per the germline V gene, CDR1 is SQVTM and CDR2 is ANQGSEA. The CDR3 loop spans 13 amino acids.

This clonotype was counted at least ten times. CDR3 bases: TGTGCCAGCAGTGGAACCAGTGACGAGCATGAGTTCTTC. Translation gives CASSGTSDEHEFF. The gene calls are TRBV6-1 and TRBJ2-1; D is ambiguous. Trimming pared 4 bases from V and 14 bases from J, leaving 18 bases between. CDR3 length equals 13 residues. Germline values: CDR1 MNHNS, CDR2 SASEGT.

The chain recombines TRBV5-1 with TRBJ2-3; 9 bases match TRBD1. The V gene end was trimmed by 3 bases and the J gene end by 6 bases; junction bases not matched to a gene: 5. Germline V gene sequence: CDR1 SGHRS, CDR2 YFSETQ. The length of the CDR3 is 14 residues. The DNA of the CDR3 is TGCGCCAGCAGCTCCGGACAGGGGAGGGATACGCAGTATTTT. This encodes CASSSGQGRDTQYF.

The V call is TRBV7-6, the J call TRBJ1-3; D remains unclear. Germline loops: CDR1 SGHVS, CDR2 FNYEAQ. The CDR3 is 16 residues long. The V end was cut by 1 base, the J end by 0 bases, with 10 bases between. The CDR3 DNA reads TGTGCCAGCAGCTTAGTAGGCATAGACTCTGGAAACACCATATATTTT. This gives the protein CASSLVGIDSGNTIYF. The whole variable domain, filled in from reference TRBV7-6 and TRBJ1-3, reads GAGVSQSPRYKVTKRGQDVALRCDPISGHVSLYWYRQALGQGPEFLTYFNYEAQQDKSGLPNDRFSAERPEGSISTLTIQRTEQRDSAMYRCASSLVGIDSGNTIYFGEGSWLTVV.

Only a few counts were recorded for this clonotype. This rearrangement joins TRBV7-6 to TRBJ2-3; 8 bases are a match to TRBD1. CDR3 length equals 14 residues. CDR1 SGHVS and CDR2 FNYEAQ come from the germline V gene. The V segment lost 3 bases and the J segment 6 bases; nucleotides outside the gene matches: 5. The CDR3 is CASSLGDRRDTQYF. CDR3 in DNA: TGTGCCAGCAGCTTGGGGGACAGGCGGGATACGCAGTATTTT.

This clonotype was seen ten or more times. The CDR3 region is CASSEGKNQPQHF. CDR3 in DNA: TGTGCCAGCAGTGAAGGAAAAAATCAGCCCCAGCATTTT. The chain has TRBV25-1 and TRBJ1-5; no definite D call. The V end lost 2 bases, the J end lost 4 bases, and 6 bases lay between the germline ends. The CDR3 is made up of 13 amino acids. The V gene's germline CDR1 is MGHDK and CDR2 SYGVNS.

A few counts support this clonotype. CDR3 residues: CASSLVGGGAVEQFF. The CDR3 bases are TGTGCCAGCAGTTTAGTTGGCGGGGGGGCGGTGGAGCAGTTCTTC. The chain links TRBV12-3 or TRBV12-4 to TRBJ2-1, with 9 bases matching TRBD2. The CDR3 contains 15 residues. V shed 1 base, J shed 10 bases, and the junction held 8 bases outside the gene matches.

Only a few counts were recorded for this clonotype. The chain carries TRBV7-9 and TRBJ1-1; D is uncertain. CDR1 SEHNR and CDR2 FQNEAQ come from the germline V gene (reference sequence). Trimming shortened V by 4 bases and J by 7 bases, and 7 bases separated the two germline ends. The CDR3 extends over 11 amino acids. Written as DNA, the CDR3 is TGTGCCAGCAGCTCCCCCATTGAAGCTTTCTTT. This translates into CASSSPIEAFF. The full variable domain, in which reference TRBV7-9 and TRBJ1-1 provide the parts outside the CDR3, is DTGVSQNPRHKITKRGQNVTFRCDPISEHNRLYWYRQTLGQGPEFLTYFQNEAQLEKSRLLSDRFSAERPKGSFSTLEIQRTEQGDSAMYLCASSSPIEAFFGQGTRLTVV.

The table lists this clonotype with a few counts. This chain links TRBV28 with TRBJ2-1; 9 nucleotides match TRBD2. V trimming: 7 bases; J trimming: 5 bases; junction bases outside the gene matches: 3. This CDR3 is built from 13 residues. Looked up from germline, CDR1 is MDHEN and CDR2 is SYDVKM. CDR3 nucleotide sequence: TGTGCCAGCAAAAGCGGGAGGAACAATGAGCAGTTCTTC. Encoded protein: CASKSGRNNEQFF.

This clonotype was found a few times. The chain uses TRBV5-8 and TRBJ1-1; D is undetermined. The V and J ends lost 6 bases and 3 bases respectively, with 9 bases between them. CDR1 is SGHTS and CDR2 is YDEGEE in the germline V gene. The CDR3 sequence is 12 residues long. In nucleotides, the CDR3 is TGTGCCAGCAATACACAGTACACTGAAGCTTTCTTT. Translation gives CASNTQYTEAFF.

The V and J genes are TRBV11-1 and TRBJ2-1; the D is unclear. The CDR3 runs 12 residues. CDR1 SGHAT and CDR2 FQDESV come from the germline V gene (reference sequence). The V and J ends lost 7 bases and 6 bases respectively, with 10 bases between them. As DNA, the CDR3 is TGTGCCAGCAAGATTAACGGCAATGAGCAGTTCTTC. Translation gives CASKINGNEQFF.

By share, this clonotype ranks as medium-sized. V usage is TRBV6-2 or TRBV6-3 and J usage is TRBJ2-1; maybe TRBD1 (5 bases). Trimming pared 2 bases from V and 2 bases from J, leaving 7 bases between. The CDR3 is made up of 14 amino acids. CDR1 and CDR2 (germline): MNHEY, SVGEGT. The CDR3 region has the DNA TGTGCCAGCAGTTACAGGGGCCCCTACAATGAGCAGTTCTTC. This encodes CASSYRGPYNEQFF.

This clonotype was counted at least ten times. The genes are TRBV6-5 and TRBJ1-6, with D uncertain. Germline CDR1 and CDR2: MNHEY and SVGAGI. Trimming stripped 7 bases from V and 9 bases from J, with 16 bases between. The CDR3 spans 14 residues. CDR3 in amino acids: CASTYGPVGSPLHF. CDR3 coding DNA: TGTGCCAGCACCTATGGACCTGTGGGTTCACCCCTCCACTTT.

This clonotype was recorded a few times. V and J are TRBV29-1 and TRBJ2-3, with a tentative D call TRBD1 (6 bases). CDR1 and CDR2 from the germline V gene are SQVTM and ANQGSEA. This CDR3 comprises 14 residues. V dropped 6 bases and J dropped 2 bases, with 15 bases sitting between them. The CDR3: CSVQYRAITDTQYF. CDR3 nucleotide sequence: TGCAGCGTCCAGTACAGGGCCATCACAGATACGCAGTATTTT.